A selection of T cell receptor beta chains follows, all from one sample in a study of early T cells in non-severe SARS-CoV-2 infection. TCRdb passed the 5' RACE reads through MiXCR, listing each CDR3 protein once. The sample has some 89,000 distinct CDR3 sequences, approximately 11% seen once; the top ten hold just over 4.5%. Specimen: whole blood, collected at baseline. The receptors stem from an adult who was a healthcare worker with PCR-confirmed SARS-CoV-2 infection or an uninfected control (not recorded which). Each CDR3 is given with its conserved first and last residue. The D gene is left open where the match is weak. A row's size may be missing; if present it is once, few, many or a size class.

>TRBV3-1|few|TRBJ2-7|.
CASSQVTGRSYEQYF
TGTGCCAGCAGCCAAGTGACAGGGAGGTCCTACGAGCAGTACTTC
>TRBV7-8|many|TRBJ1-4|.
CASSLGRGAGATNEKLFF
TGTGCCAGCAGCTTGGGCAGGGGAGCGGGTGCAACTAATGAAAAACTGTTTTTT
>TRBV6-5|.|TRBJ2-3|.
CASTTADTQYF
TGTGCCAGCACTACGGCAGATACGCAGTATTTT
>TRBV6-2/TRBV6-3|many|TRBJ2-3|.
CASSYGYTDTQYF
TGTGCCAGCAGTTACGGCTACACAGATACGCAGTATTTT
>TRBV7-3|few|TRBJ2-7|.
CASSLTQGGSDEQYF
TGTGCCAGCAGCTTAACCCAGGGGGGAAGCGACGAGCAGTACTTC
>TRBV5-1|.|TRBJ2-1|TRBD2
CASSYLGLGGDEQFF
TGCGCCAGCAGCTATCTGGGACTAGGGGGTGATGAGCAGTTCTTC
>TRBV11-2|many|TRBJ2-1|TRBD1
CASSLAGQGAGEQFF
TGTGCCAGCAGCTTAGCCGGACAGGGGGCAGGTGAGCAGTTCTTC
>TRBV29-1|.|TRBJ2-7|.
CSVEWVPYEQYF
TGCAGCGTTGAGTGGGTCCCCTACGAGCAGTACTTC
>TRBV24-1|.|TRBJ2-3|TRBD1
CATSKGQSTDTQYF
TGTGCCACCAGTAAGGGACAGAGCACAGATACGCAGTATTTT
>TRBV3-1|.|TRBJ2-2|TRBD2
CASSPPSGRTGELFF
TGTGCCAGCAGCCCCCCTAGCGGGAGAACCGGGGAGCTGTTTTTT
>TRBV7-2|.|TRBJ2-3|TRBD2
CASSLGLGGDTQYF
TGTGCCAGCAGCCTTGGACTAGGTGGGGATACGCAGTATTTT
>TRBV15|.|TRBJ2-7|TRBD1
CATSRMTGYGTNEQYF
TGTGCCACCAGCAGGATGACAGGGTACGGGACGAACGAGCAGTACTTC
>TRBV10-3|few|TRBJ1-6|TRBD1
CAISTGQGSRSPLHF
TGTGCCATCAGTACGGGACAGGGTTCGCGATCACCCCTCCACTTT
>TRBV4-1|many|TRBJ2-7|TRBD2
CASSQDRSLTSKSYEQYF
TGCGCCAGCAGCCAAGATCGGAGTCTGACTAGCAAATCCTACGAGCAGTACTTC
>TRBV24-1|few|TRBJ1-2|.
CATSDPAAADYGYTF
TGTGCCACCAGTGACCCAGCGGCGGCGGACTATGGCTACACCTTC
>TRBV18|many|TRBJ2-3|TRBD2
CASSPRYKTLAGVGTDTQYF
TGTGCCAGCTCACCACGATACAAAACTCTAGCGGGAGTCGGCACAGATACGCAGTATTTT
>TRBV3-1|.|TRBJ2-2|.
CASSQDPWNTGELFF
TGTGCCAGCAGCCAAGATCCTTGGAACACCGGGGAGCTGTTTTTT
>TRBV7-2|many|TRBJ2-5|TRBD2
CASSLWREAMGDPASQYF
TGTGCCAGCAGCTTATGGCGGGAGGCCATGGGAGACCCAGCTAGCCAGTACTTC
>TRBV7-6|many|TRBJ1-4|.
CASSRAGATNEKLFF
TGTGCCAGCAGCCGGGCGGGGGCAACTAATGAAAAACTGTTTTTT
>TRBV7-9|.|TRBJ2-1|.
CASSTQGQQFF
TGTGCCAGCAGCACTCAGGGACAACAATTCTTC
>TRBV10-2|many|TRBJ2-3|TRBD2
CASTERGASTDTQYF
TGCGCCAGCACCGAGCGGGGTGCTAGCACAGATACGCAGTATTTT
>TRBV11-1|few|TRBJ2-1|.
CASSWNSVNNEQFF
TGTGCCAGCAGCTGGAACAGCGTAAACAATGAGCAGTTCTTC
>TRBV5-4|.|TRBJ2-4|TRBD1
CASSQDRDIDIQYF
TGTGCCAGCAGCCAGGACAGGGATATTGACATTCAGTACTTC
>TRBV29-1|.|TRBJ2-1|.
CSVDPPVGTIGDEQFF
TGCAGCGTGGACCCGCCCGTGGGAACCATAGGGGATGAGCAGTTCTTC
>TRBV20-1|many|TRBJ2-2|.
CSARVSNTGELFF
TGCAGTGCTAGAGTTTCGAACACCGGGGAGCTGTTTTTT
>TRBV6-5|few|TRBJ2-3|TRBD1
CASTDDRVGTDTQYF
TGTGCCAGCACCGACGACAGGGTAGGCACAGATACGCAGTATTTT
>TRBV25-1|few|TRBJ2-7|.
CASSDRGGLGSYEQYF
TGTGCCAGCAGTGACCGTGGGGGGCTTGGTTCCTACGAGCAGTACTTC
>TRBV28|few|TRBJ2-7|.
CATHALDRVYEQYF
TGTGCCACCCACGCCCTCGACAGAGTTTACGAGCAGTACTTC
>TRBV7-3|few|TRBJ2-2|.
CASSLNFGGVNTGELFF
TGTGCCAGCAGCTTAAACTTCGGAGGCGTGAACACCGGGGAGCTGTTTTTT
>TRBV7-9|.|TRBJ2-5|.
CASNSAGPHLAQYF
TGTGCCAGCAATTCGGCGGGACCCCATTTGGCCCAGTACTTC
>TRBV6-2/TRBV6-3|.|TRBJ2-7|.
CASSYFPGSEQYF
TGTGCCAGCAGTTACTTCCCGGGGTCCGAGCAGTACTTC